Below, one T cell receptor beta chain is given with its context. Prior autoimmune disease or systemic immunosuppression barred patients. This CDR3 has 14 amino acids. The germline CDR1 and CDR2 sequences are SGHRS and YFSETQ. The V end lost 4 bases, the J end lost 5 bases, and 15 bases lay between the germline ends. The data were produced by immunoSEQ multiplex PCR, yet TCRdb's version contains in-frame clones alone and is incomplete. Of thousands of clones listed, roughly 70% are singletons. The data derive from a study of OX40 agonist ivuxolimab in advanced cancers. The receptor's source is an adult with an advanced solid tumor such as melanoma, head and neck, liver or kidney cancer. The rearrangement links TRBV5-1 to TRBJ2-5, with a tentative D call TRBD1 (5 bases). This sample comprised CD4+ or CD8+ T cells sorted from blood, obtained in a trial of the OX40 agonist ivuxolimab. The CDR3 DNA reads TGCGCCAGCAGCGACCCCTACCACAGGGAGACCCAGTACTTC. This encodes CASSDPYHRETQYF.